The 6 T cell receptor beta chains below come from one sample, sequenced in a study of cytomegalovirus exposure and HLA in healthy donors. With 60 Vbeta and 13 Jbeta primers, the PCR was carried out. Clones were sequenced by immunoSEQ multiplex PCR, and TCRdb holds only the in-frame ones, with some missing. The sample lists 110,000 to 150,000 clones; about two thirds were seen once. The sample was PBMCs. The receptors here all came from a man aged 40-55 years in good health and CMV-seronegative.

The CDR3 sequence: CASSENDRVIREQYF. As DNA, the CDR3 is TGTGCCAGCAGTGAAAACGACAGGGTAATTCGCGAGCAGTACTTC. The chain carries TRBV6-1 and TRBJ2-7, with 7 nucleotides matching TRBD1. CDR1 MNHNS and CDR2 SASEGT come from the germline V gene. V shed 2 bases and J 6 bases; nucleotides not matched to a gene: 10. This CDR3 region has 15 residues.

The chain employs TRBV7-2 and TRBJ1-4, with 8 bases that match TRBD1. The CDR3 has 14 residues. The ends lost 1 base at V and 7 bases at J; junction bases unmatched: 2. Germline assignment: CDR1 SGHTA and CDR2 FQGNSA. The CDR3 reads CASSLGTGTEKLFF. The DNA for the CDR3 is TGTGCCAGCAGCTTAGGGACAGGGACTGAAAAACTGTTTTTT.

The genes are TRBV4-1 and TRBJ2-2; TRBD2 agrees at 8 bases. CDR3 size: 17 residues. The V gene's germline CDR1 is MGHRA and CDR2 YSYEKL. V lost 1 base to trimming and J lost 6 bases; unmatched junction nucleotides: 10. CDR3 coding DNA: TGCGCCAGCAGCCAAGGCGGGAATAGCGGGGCCCCCGGGGAGCTGTTTTTT. Amino acid sequence: CASSQGGNSGAPGELFF.

The table lists this clone with a few counts. This chain connects TRBV19 to TRBJ1-1, with D maybe TRBD1 (5 bases). Germline V gene sequence: CDR1 LNHDA, CDR2 SQIVND (reference sequence). There are 16 residues in the CDR3. V shed 1 base and J shed 0 bases, with 12 bases lying between them. CDR3 amino acids: CASSIGLDSLNTEAFF. CDR3 sequence (DNA): TGTGCCAGTAGTATAGGCTTAGACAGTTTGAACACTGAAGCTTTCTTT.

This sequence joins TRBV4-1 and TRBJ2-2; 7 bases fit TRBD2. This CDR3 has 16 residues. After removal of 1 base from V and 1 base from J, the junction contained 3 bases not matched to a gene. The V gene's germline CDR1 is MGHRA and CDR2 YSYEKL. The CDR3 sequence is CASSQVTGGNTGELFF. Written as DNA, the CDR3 is TGCGCCAGCAGCCAAGTGACGGGGGGGAACACCGGGGAGCTGTTTTTT.

The chain combines TRBV2 with TRBJ1-6; a weak D match, TRBD1 (6 bases). CDR3 length: 13 residues. The germline V gene encodes CDR1 SNHLY and CDR2 FYNNEI. V dropped 6 bases and J dropped 9 bases, with 12 bases sitting between them. In DNA form, the CDR3 reads TGTGCCAGCAGACCCGGACAGTCTTCACCCCTCCACTTT. The encoded protein is CASRPGQSSPLHF.